The rows below give T cell receptor beta chains drawn from one sample of a study of T cells in Graves' hyperthyroidism and ophthalmopathy. TCRdb processed the multiplex PCR reads anew with MiXCR; each CDR3 protein has one entry. The table shows a few hundred thousand distinct CDR3 sequences, with roughly 15% occurring only once. Sequencing was performed on blood. The receptors stem from a woman younger than 30 with Graves' hyperthyroidism. The CDR3 runs from the conserved cysteine through the conserved F or W. A D gene is named only where the DNA matches it firmly. Clone size is shown for a subset of rows, as once, few, many or a class of expanded clone.

clone_size | j_call | d_call | cdr3_length | v_call | cdr3_nt | cdr3_aa
few | TRBJ2-3 | TRBD1 | 18 | TRBV5-6 | TGTGCCAGCAGCTCCCCCCTCGAAGACAGGGATGGCACAGATACGCAGTATTTT | CASSSPLEDRDGTDTQYF
NA | TRBJ1-1 | NA | 12 | TRBV20-1 | TGCAGTGCTAGCTCAACCAACACTGAAGCTTTCTTT | CSASSTNTEAFF
NA | TRBJ2-2 | NA | 13 | TRBV19 | TGTGCCAGTAGTACACAGGGACCCGGGGAGCTGTTTTTT | CASSTQGPGELFF
many | TRBJ2-2 | TRBD1 | 20 | TRBV6-8 | TGTGCCAGCAGTTACCCGACGCGACAGGGCTCTCAGGAAAACACCGGGGAGCTGTTTTTT | CASSYPTRQGSQENTGELFF
many | TRBJ1-4 | NA | 11 | TRBV28 | TGTGCCAGCAGTTCCCCCTTAGAACTGTTTTTT | CASSSPLELFF
many | TRBJ1-2 | NA | 15 | TRBV11-2 | TGTGCCAGCAGCTCCAGGACAGTCGACTTCTATGGCTACACCTTC | CASSSRTVDFYGYTF
many | TRBJ1-2 | TRBD1 | 13 | TRBV20-1 | TGCAGTGCTAGGGGGACAGGGGGCGAGGGCTACACCTTC | CSARGTGGEGYTF
few | TRBJ2-3 | TRBD2 | 17 | TRBV27 | TGTGCCAGCAGTCCCATTGGTGCTAGCGGGAGCACAGATACGCAGTATTTT | CASSPIGASGSTDTQYF
many | TRBJ2-1 | TRBD1 | 16 | TRBV6-1 | TGTGCCAGCAGTGACCCGGGACAGGGGGCGGACAATGAGCAGTTCTTC | CASSDPGQGADNEQFF
many | TRBJ1-1 | NA | 14 | TRBV2 | TGTGCCAGCAGCCCGGACAGTCTTACCACTGAAGCTTTCTTT | CASSPDSLTTEAFF
NA | TRBJ1-1 | TRBD1 | 15 | TRBV7-2 | TGTGCCAGCAGCCCACAGGGGGCGCGTTTCACTGAAGCTTTCTTT | CASSPQGARFTEAFF
NA | TRBJ2-7 | TRBD1 | 15 | TRBV6-1 | TGTGCCAGCAGGGAACCGGGACAGGACCTTTACGAGCAGTACTTC | CASREPGQDLYEQYF
NA | TRBJ2-7 | NA | 16 | TRBV3-1 | TGTGCCAGCAGCCCAATCCGATACGGACAGTTCTACGAGCAGTACTTC | CASSPIRYGQFYEQYF
many | TRBJ2-7 | TRBD1 | 15 | TRBV27 | TGTGCCAGCAGTTTATCGGGACAGATACCCTACGAGCAGTACTTC | CASSLSGQIPYEQYF
many | TRBJ2-1 | TRBD1 | 14 | TRBV30 | TGTGCCTGGGAGACAGGGGTTGGGGACAATGAGCAGTTCTTC | CAWETGVGDNEQFF
NA | TRBJ2-7 | NA | 15 | TRBV6-2/TRBV6-3 | TGTGCCAGCAGTACGCACCGGGACGGGTTCTACGAGCAGTACTTC | CASSTHRDGFYEQYF
many | TRBJ1-6 | NA | 15 | TRBV28 | TGTGCCAGCAGGTTTTTCCGGGGGAGTAATTCACCCCTCCACTTT | CASRFFRGSNSPLHF
many | TRBJ1-5 | NA | 13 | TRBV11-2 | TGTGCCAGCAGCCCTCTCCAGGGACAGCCCCAGCATTTT | CASSPLQGQPQHF
many | TRBJ2-5 | TRBD1 | 16 | TRBV11-2 | TGTGCCAGCAGCTCGGGACAGGCAAGAGTTCAAGAGACCCAGTACTTC | CASSSGQARVQETQYF
NA | TRBJ1-4 | NA | 16 | TRBV7-9 | TGTGCCAGCAGCTTAGGACAGCTTTCAACTAATGAAAAACTGTTTTTT | CASSLGQLSTNEKLFF
many | TRBJ1-5 | NA | 12 | TRBV7-2 | TGTGCCAGCAGCTTTAACAGTCAGCCCCAGCATTTT | CASSFNSQPQHF
many | TRBJ2-1 | NA | 14 | TRBV5-1 | TGCGCCAGCAGCTTCCGAAGCTCCTACAATGAGCAGTTCTTC | CASSFRSSYNEQFF
many | TRBJ2-7 | TRBD1 | 16 | TRBV27 | TGTGCCAGCAGTTTATTAGGGACAGGGGTGGAGTCCGAGCAGTACTTC | CASSLLGTGVESEQYF
few | TRBJ2-3 | TRBD2 | 15 | TRBV11-1 | TGTGCCAGCAGGCCGGGACTAGCGGTACCAGATACGCAGTATTTT | CASRPGLAVPDTQYF
many | TRBJ2-1 | NA | 15 | TRBV27 | TGTGCCAGCAGTTCCCTAAGGGGACGGAGCAATGAGCAGTTCTTC | CASSSLRGRSNEQFF
many | TRBJ1-1 | NA | 13 | TRBV27 | TGTGCCAGCAGTTTAGTGGGTCACACTGAAGCTTTCTTT | CASSLVGHTEAFF
many | TRBJ1-6 | NA | 16 | TRBV6-6 | TGTGCCAGCAGTTACACGGCGGGGTTCGAGGGTTCACCCCTCCACTTT | CASSYTAGFEGSPLHF
NA | TRBJ2-7 | NA | 15 | TRBV28 | TGTGCCAGCAGCCCCCCAGGGGCAGCCACCTACGAGCAGTACTTC | CASSPPGAATYEQYF
NA | TRBJ2-7 | NA | 13 | TRBV28 | TGTGCCAGCAGCCTCCGAGAGTATCGGGAGCAGTACTTC | CASSLREYREQYF
NA | TRBJ2-1 | NA | 13 | TRBV4-3 | TGCGCCAGCTCTAAAGGTCTGGCGGACGAGCAGTTCTTC | CASSKGLADEQFF
NA | TRBJ2-7 | TRBD2 | 14 | TRBV7-9 | TGTGCCAGCAGCGCCCTAGCGGGAGGAGGCGAGCAGTACTTC | CASSALAGGGEQYF
NA | TRBJ1-1 | TRBD1 | 14 | TRBV15 | TGTGCCACCAGCAGAGCTGAGGGGGCAGTTGAAGCTTTCTTT | CATSRAEGAVEAFF
few | TRBJ1-5 | NA | 18 | TRBV12-3/TRBV12-4 | TGTGCCAGCAGTTTAGACCGCAGTCTCAATAGCCGCAATCAGCCCCAGCATTTT | CASSLDRSLNSRNQPQHF
many | TRBJ2-1 | NA | 12 | TRBV27 | TGTGCCAGCAGTTTACACGGTAATGAGCAGTTCTTC | CASSLHGNEQFF
NA | TRBJ2-7 | TRBD1 | 15 | TRBV3-1 | TGTGCCAGCAGCCAAGAGGGGACAGCCTCCTACGAGCAGTACTTC | CASSQEGTASYEQYF
many | TRBJ2-1 | NA | 15 | TRBV19 | TGTGCCAGCAGTATTAGCGGAGGGGGGTACAATGAGCAGTTCTTC | CASSISGGGYNEQFF
NA | TRBJ2-2 | TRBD1 | 15 | TRBV19 | TGTGCCAGTAGTATGCAGGGGGCGTACACCGGGGAGCTGTTTTTT | CASSMQGAYTGELFF
NA | TRBJ1-5 | NA | 14 | TRBV27 | TGTGCCAGCAGTCCGGGACTGGGAAATCAGCCCCAGCATTTT | CASSPGLGNQPQHF
many | TRBJ2-7 | NA | 12 | TRBV24-1 | TGTGCCACCAGTGATTCTGAGTACGAGCAGTACTTC | CATSDSEYEQYF
NA | TRBJ2-7 | TRBD1 | 14 | TRBV28 | TGTGCCAGCATCGGGACAGGGGGCGTCTACGAGCAGTACTTC | CASIGTGGVYEQYF
many | TRBJ1-1 | NA | 14 | TRBV6-5 | TGTGCCAGCAGGGGGCGGGGCGGCGAGGCTGAAGCTTTCTTT | CASRGRGGEAEAFF
many | TRBJ2-1 | NA | 13 | TRBV28 | TGTGCCAGCACCCTCTATGGGGACAATGAGCAGTTCTTC | CASTLYGDNEQFF
many | TRBJ2-7 | TRBD1 | 15 | TRBV13 | TGTGCCAGCAGCAACGGACAGGGATCCTCCTACGAGCAGTACTTC | CASSNGQGSSYEQYF
few | TRBJ2-3 | TRBD1 | 13 | TRBV20-1 | TGCAGTGCCGGGACAGCCCTCACAGATACGCAGTATTTT | CSAGTALTDTQYF
many | TRBJ2-4 | NA | 13 | TRBV29-1 | TGCAGCGTTGTTTGGGTAGCCAAAAACATTCAGTACTTC | CSVVWVAKNIQYF
many | TRBJ2-5 | TRBD2 | 15 | TRBV7-2 | TGTGCCAGCAGCTTAACTCTAGCGGGAGAAGAGACCCAGTACTTC | CASSLTLAGEETQYF
NA | TRBJ2-5 | TRBD1 | 14 | TRBV28 | TGTGCCAGCAGCTTTGGGGACAGCGGAGAGACCCAGTACTTC | CASSFGDSGETQYF
few | TRBJ1-2 | TRBD1 | 14 | TRBV29-1 | TGCAGCGTTGAAAGGACAGGGGCTAACTATGGCTACACCTTC | CSVERTGANYGYTF
few | TRBJ1-3 | NA | 14 | TRBV6-1 | TGTGCCAGCAGTGAACGGACGGAGGGAAACACCATATATTTT | CASSERTEGNTIYF
few | TRBJ2-1 | TRBD1 | 14 | TRBV6-2/TRBV6-3 | TGTGCCAGCAGTGAGACAGGGGATTACAATGAGCAGTTCTTC | CASSETGDYNEQFF
many | TRBJ2-1 | NA | 16 | TRBV11-1 | TGTGCCAGCAGCTTAGCGGGAGTTGTCTCCTACAATGAGCAGTTCTTC | CASSLAGVVSYNEQFF
many | TRBJ2-3 | NA | 15 | TRBV9 | TGTGCCAGCAGCGTCGCACCGAGACCGGGTGATACGCAGTATTTT | CASSVAPRPGDTQYF
few | TRBJ2-1 | NA | 14 | TRBV6-1 | TGTGCCAGCAGTGGTTCTGACCGACTAGGCCGGCAGTTCTTC | CASSGSDRLGRQFF